This T cell receptor beta chain was found in a study of T cell repertoires in cytomegalovirus infection. Study summary: Well-studied HLA-B-restricted CMV epitopes were used in the study alongside recently identified HLA-C-restricted ones. Public TCR beta signatures indicated both CMV infection and matching HLA type.

Overall study findings and caveats: Identification of carriers of CMV plus the relevant HLA was performed using cumulative public TCR beta family frequency. CMV-specific TCR beta clonotypes restricted by HLA-C dominated the ex vivo response.

This clonotype was detected only a few times. Its antigen remains unknown. The CDR3 is 12 amino acids. The V gene lost 8 bases and the J gene lost 2 bases, with 10 bases spanning the gap. TCRdb ran MiXCR on the reads and lists one entry per CDR3 protein. The sample has 650,000 to 900,000 distinct CDR3 sequences; about 27% are singletons. The sequence was obtained from a human donor in good health (CMV status not recorded). Some clones in this sample may be carry-over from other donors' samples. The input for sequencing was cultured CD8+ T cells from PBMCs, taken from culture after CMV antigen stimulation. The chain carries TRBV12-3 or TRBV12-4 and TRBJ2-7, with a possible D match to TRBD2 (5 bases). This CDR3 reads CASVGETYEQYF. CDR3 bases: TGTGCCAGCGTCGGGGAAACCTACGAGCAGTACTTC.